The entry below describes one T cell receptor beta chain. What it binds is not known. The assay was immunoSEQ multiplex PCR, and TCRdb's table has in-frame clones only and misses some. The sample records 110,000 or so clones, around 83% being singletons. The data stem from a study of T cell responses to AZD1222 COVID-19 vaccine. Whole-study findings and limits: Donors skewed white British and female; clonal diversity was possibly underestimated. Only a handful of AZD1222 recipients, more than 5 in all, had baseline seropositivity. Vaccine-associated CD4 TCRs ranged over spike, dominating at 160-218 and 743-854.

This receptor was obtained from an adult who received the AZD1222 COVID-19 vaccine. This specimen was peripheral blood, taken 28 days after the second AZD1222 dose.

DNA for the CDR3: TGTGCCAGCAGCGCTGGCTGGGGTGAAGCTTTCTTT. The encoded protein is CASSAGWGEAFF. The chain links TRBV11-2 to TRBJ1-1; the D is unclear. V was shortened by 5 bases and J by 7 bases, with 11 bases between the two germline ends. The CDR3 loop spans 12 amino acids. Germline CDR1 and CDR2: SGHAT and FQNNGV.